Listed below are T cell receptor beta chains from one sample, sequenced in a study of T cells expressing NK-cell markers. Following a re-call of the 5' RACE reads, TCRdb has one entry per CDR3 protein and lacks DNA. Its listing shows some 140,000 distinct CDR3 sequences. The sample comprised blood T cells: a sorted CD56 or NKG2C T cell subset, CD4+ or CD8+ T cells, or bulk PBMC T cells (not recorded which). These receptors were taken from a woman between 45 and 60 years old in good health. Each CDR3 is given with its conserved first and last residue. The order of the fields is V gene, J gene, CDR3 protein.

>TRBV20-1|TRBJ2-5
CSARDSSRAVQETQYF
>TRBV6-2/TRBV6-3|TRBJ1-5
CASNSGPSSNQPQHF
>TRBV20-1|TRBJ1-1
CSARRGHLNTEAFF
>TRBV29-1|TRBJ2-1
CSVETGADEQFF
>TRBV19|TRBJ1-2
CASSIGRGTANYGYTF
>TRBV12-3/TRBV12-4|TRBJ2-1
CASSAYLAGGYNEQFF
>TRBV9|TRBJ2-1
CASSSRTSGTRNEQFF
>TRBV29-1|TRBJ2-1
CSVEGLADRGEQFF
>TRBV6-4|TRBJ2-1
CASSDSQVNEQFF
>TRBV27|TRBJ2-3
CASSPIQDRVSDTQYF
>TRBV7-6|TRBJ2-7
CASSPLTGSYEQYF
>TRBV11-2|TRBJ2-3
CASSYAGTSATDTQYF
>TRBV27|TRBJ1-1
CASSLSRGANTEAFF
>TRBV7-8|TRBJ2-2
CASSLPGTGVLNTGELFF
>TRBV7-2|TRBJ2-7
CASSDLGSYYEQYF
>TRBV20-1|TRBJ1-1
CSAPTELNTEAFF
>TRBV6-2/TRBV6-3|TRBJ2-1
CASSTQDSYNEQFF
>TRBV27|TRBJ1-1
CASSYKGDWVNTEAFF
>TRBV4-1|TRBJ2-1
CASTPTAGLLYNEQFF
>TRBV6-5|TRBJ2-5
CASSPPAVQETQYF
>TRBV11-2|TRBJ1-1
CASSLVGGQLNTEAFF
>TRBV4-1|TRBJ2-1
CASSQTPAGQGEQFF
>TRBV6-6|TRBJ2-1
CASSTSSSYNEQFF
>TRBV14|TRBJ2-2
CASSRPGTGELFF
>TRBV7-9|TRBJ2-3
CASSLFPGGADTQYF
>TRBV4-1|TRBJ1-1
CASSERGRNSMNTEAFF
>TRBV18|TRBJ1-4
CASSPMADATNEKLFF
>TRBV14|TRBJ2-7
CASSQEEVEQYF
>TRBV20-1|TRBJ2-7
CSALGTSYEQYF
>TRBV25-1|TRBJ2-1
CASSEWKGAVNEQFF
>TRBV14|TRBJ2-1
CASSPRPGLAGLLNNEQFF
>TRBV4-1|TRBJ2-1
CASSQLGGSYNEQFF
>TRBV6-5|TRBJ2-1
CASSEGGNSYNEQFF
>TRBV12-5|TRBJ2-7
CASGFPTGPVYEQYF
>TRBV7-6|TRBJ2-1
CASSLVAGTSGSYEQFF
>TRBV24-1|TRBJ2-2
CATSEIAAPGELFF
>TRBV6-2/TRBV6-3|TRBJ2-7
CASRLGGIIEQYF
>TRBV6-2/TRBV6-3|TRBJ2-1
CASSYSGDEQFF
>TRBV15|TRBJ1-1
CATSWGTEAFF
>TRBV4-1|TRBJ1-2
CASSQEGTDNYGYTF
>TRBV7-9|TRBJ2-1
CASSFPISLSYNEQFF
>TRBV12-3/TRBV12-4|TRBJ1-4
CASSPGLREKLFF
>TRBV6-1|TRBJ2-5
CASSEADSLETQYF
>TRBV19|TRBJ2-1
CASSIVRGEAGDEQFF
>TRBV4-1|TRBJ2-1
CASSQVDSNEQFF
>TRBV4-1|TRBJ1-1
CASSQDNGRGDAEAFF
>TRBV9|TRBJ2-3
CASSVGRGTSGREGSDTQYF
>TRBV7-2|TRBJ2-7
CASSSSARGEQYF
>TRBV13|TRBJ1-1
CASSLGAGGSEAFF
>TRBV27|TRBJ2-2
CASRDSVNTGELFF
>TRBV15|TRBJ2-2
CATSRAGRSLTGELFF